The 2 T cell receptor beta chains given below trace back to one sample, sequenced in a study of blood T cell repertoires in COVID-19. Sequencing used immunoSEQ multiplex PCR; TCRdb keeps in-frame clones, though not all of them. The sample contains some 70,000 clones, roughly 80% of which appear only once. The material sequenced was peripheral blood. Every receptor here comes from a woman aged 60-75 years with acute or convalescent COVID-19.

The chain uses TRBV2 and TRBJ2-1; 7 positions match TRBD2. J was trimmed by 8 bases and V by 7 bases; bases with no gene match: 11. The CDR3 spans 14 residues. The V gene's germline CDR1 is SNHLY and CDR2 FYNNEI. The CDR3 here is CASKQRLAKDEQFF. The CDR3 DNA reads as TGTGCCAGCAAACAGAGACTAGCCAAGGATGAGCAGTTCTTC.

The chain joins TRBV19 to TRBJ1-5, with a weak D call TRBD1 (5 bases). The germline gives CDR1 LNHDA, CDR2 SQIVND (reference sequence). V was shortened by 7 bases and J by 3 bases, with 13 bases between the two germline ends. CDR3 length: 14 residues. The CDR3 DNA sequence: TGTGCCAGTAAGGTCCAGGGAATCAATCAGCCCCAGCATTTT. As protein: CASKVQGINQPQHF.